One sample yielded the 27 T cell receptor beta chains listed below, sequenced in a study of cytomegalovirus exposure and HLA in healthy donors. Use of 60 Vbeta and 13 Jbeta primers characterized the PCR. Sequenced by immunoSEQ multiplex PCR; TCRdb stores in-frame clones only, minus some. The sample shows around 100,000 clones, over 60% of them seen only once. The source material was PBMCs. The source is a woman aged 18-29 years in good health and CMV-seropositive.

The genes are TRBV7-2 and TRBJ2-1, with 7 positions matching TRBD2. V shed 11 bases and J 6 bases; nucleotides not matched to a gene: 13. The CDR3 is made up of 14 amino acids. CDR1 and CDR2 from the germline V gene are SGHTA and FQGNSA. The CDR3 protein is CAQLGGGPGNEQFF. Here the CDR3 DNA reads TGTGCCCAACTGGGGGGAGGGCCGGGCAATGAGCAGTTCTTC.

The V gene is TRBV5-4, the J gene TRBJ1-4; 12 bases are shared with TRBD1. J lost 6 bases, V lost 4 bases, and 10 bases had no gene match. Germline V CDR1 and CDR2: SGHNT, YYREEE (reference sequence). The CDR3 loop spans 17 amino acids. The CDR3 spells CASSRPGQGASYEKLFF. In DNA form, the CDR3 reads TGTGCCAGCAGCCGACCGGGACAGGGGGCTAGTTATGAAAAACTGTTTTTT.

The V and J genes are TRBV11-3 and TRBJ2-7; D is ambiguous. This CDR3 is 13 amino acids long. V was pared by 5 bases and J by 2 bases, with 10 bases between. Germline-derived CDR1 and CDR2 are SGHNT and YENEEA. CDR3 region: CASSRMAAYEQYF. The CDR3 nucleotides read TGTGCCAGCAGCCGTATGGCAGCCTACGAGCAGTACTTC. The whole variable domain, remainder taken from reference TRBV11-3 and TRBJ2-7, is EAGVVQSPRYKIIEKKQPVAFWCNPISGHNTLYWYLQNLGQGPELLIRYENEEAVDDSQLPKDRFSAERLKGVDSTLKIQPAELGDSAVYLCASSRMAAYEQYFGPGTRLTVT.

This chain links TRBV2 with TRBJ1-4; 10 nucleotides agree with TRBD1. This CDR3 is built from 16 residues. V lost 0 bases to trimming and J lost 7 bases; unmatched junction nucleotides: 5. Germline-derived CDR1 and CDR2 are SNHLY and FYNNEI. CDR3 coding DNA: TGTGCCAGCAGTGAAGCGATCGGGACAGGGGCTGAAAAACTGTTTTTT. It translates to CASSEAIGTGAEKLFF.

The J gene is TRBJ2-2, the V gene TRBV19; 7 positions agree with TRBD2. The V gene end was trimmed by 4 bases and the J gene end by 6 bases; junction bases not matched to a gene: 11. This CDR3 spans 16 amino acids. Per germline, CDR1 LNHDA and CDR2 SQIVND (reference sequence). CDR3 region: CASSRAGQWDAGELFF. The CDR3, as DNA: TGTGCCAGTAGTAGAGCGGGGCAGTGGGACGCCGGGGAGCTGTTTTTT.

This chain connects TRBV5-1 to TRBJ2-2, with TRBD2 matching 12 bases. Looked up from germline, CDR1 is SGHRS and CDR2 is YFSETQ. The trim removed 0 bases at V and 3 bases at J, leaving 3 bases unmatched. This CDR3 contains 17 residues. The CDR3 DNA follows: TGCGCCAGCAGCTTGGAACTAGCGGGAGGTTACACCGGGGAGCTGTTTTTT. Amino acids: CASSLELAGGYTGELFF.

This clone was seen a handful of times. This chain joins TRBV7-3 and TRBJ2-3; possibly TRBD2 for D (6 bases). CDR1 and CDR2 (germline): SGHTA, FQGTGA. The CDR3 totals 17 residues. The V gene lost 0 bases and the J gene lost 4 bases, with 17 bases spanning the gap. CDR3 coding DNA: TGTGCCAGCAGCTTAACTGGGGGAGGCCTCACCGCAGATACGCAGTATTTT. Translated, it gives CASSLTGGGLTADTQYF.

This chain connects TRBV23-1 to TRBJ1-3; D is unresolved. TRBV23-1 has ORF status, its function being uncertain. V lost 3 bases and J lost 1, with 10 bases in between. This CDR3 has 15 amino acids. CDR3 region: CASSHMRESGNTIYF. The CDR3 DNA is TGCGCCAGCAGTCATATGAGGGAATCTGGAAACACCATATATTTT.

The rearrangement uses TRBV15 and TRBJ2-7, with D perhaps matching TRBD2 (6 bases). The germline CDR1 and CDR2 sequences are LNHNV and YYDKDF (reference sequence). V gave up 3 bases and J gave up 5 bases, with 14 bases separating them. The CDR3 loop spans 14 amino acids. The CDR3 bases are TGTGCCACCAGCAGGGACTATTTTTCGGACGAGCAGTACTTC. Protein: CATSRDYFSDEQYF.

The chain employs TRBV30 and TRBJ2-5; 7 bases line up with TRBD2. The V gene end was trimmed by 0 bases and the J gene end by 2 bases; junction bases not matched to a gene: 9. The CDR3 is 16 amino acids. Germline V gene data show CDR1 as GTSNPN and CDR2 as SVGIG (reference sequence). The CDR3 DNA reads as TGTGCCTGGAGTGTACCCGTAGCGGGCACACAAGAGACCCAGTACTTC. Protein product: CAWSVPVAGTQETQYF.

The chain has TRBV11-2 and TRBJ1-2; no reliable D call. V shed 3 bases and J shed 4 bases, with 12 bases lying between them. From germline, CDR1 is SGHAT and CDR2 FQNNGV. This CDR3 contains 14 residues. CDR3 amino acids: CASSFLPGSYGYTF. CDR3 in DNA: TGTGCCAGCAGCTTTTTGCCAGGAAGCTATGGCTACACCTTC.

The rearrangement uses TRBV5-1 and TRBJ2-3; D is unclear. The ends were cut back, 4 bases at V and 6 bases at J, with 15 bases in the middle. The CDR3 consists of 14 residues. The V gene's germline CDR1 is SGHRS and CDR2 YFSETQ. The CDR3 loop is CASSPGSESDTQYF. CDR3 nucleotides: TGCGCCAGCAGCCCGGGTTCGGAGAGCGATACGCAGTATTTT.

The CDR3 DNA sequence: TGTGCCAGCAGTTACGGGGGGGCCCTGGTTAGCTATGGCTACACCTTC. The encoded protein is CASSYGGALVSYGYTF. The gene calls are TRBV6-5 and TRBJ1-2, with a weak D call TRBD1 (6 bases). The CDR3 has 16 amino acids. CDR1 MNHEY and CDR2 SVGAGI come from the germline V gene. The germline V and J ends were trimmed by 2 bases and 4 bases, with 17 bases remaining between them.

This clone was picked up one time. V usage is TRBV2 and J usage is TRBJ1-2; D gene ambiguous. V was cut by 5 bases and J by 4 bases, with 17 bases left in between. Germline CDR1 and CDR2: SNHLY and FYNNEI. This CDR3 contains 15 residues. The CDR3 reads CASSPLPQWSYGYTF. The CDR3 DNA reads as TGTGCCAGCAGTCCTCTCCCTCAGTGGTCCTATGGCTACACCTTC.

In this sample, this clone turned up once. V is TRBV5-1 and J is TRBJ2-7; weak D call: TRBD1 (5 bases). V was pared by 0 bases and J by 5 bases, with 9 bases between. Per the germline V gene, CDR1 is SGHRS and CDR2 is YFSETQ. This CDR3 has 13 amino acids. The DNA of the CDR3 is TGCGCCAGCAGCTTGGGGGGCGCCCACGAGCAGTACTTC. Translated: CASSLGGAHEQYF.

This rearrangement joins TRBV6-1 to TRBJ1-2, with D perhaps TRBD1 (5 bases). CDR3 length: 15 residues. Germline V gives CDR1 MNHNS, CDR2 SASEGT. The V gene lost 3 bases and the J gene lost 4 bases, with 15 bases spanning the gap. The DNA of the CDR3 is TGTGCCAGCAGTGACCCGCCAGGGTCCTTCTATGGCTACACCTTC. Translated, it gives CASSDPPGSFYGYTF.

This sequence joins TRBV14 and TRBJ2-5; 10 bases are shared with TRBD1. Germline V CDR1 and CDR2: SGHDN, FVKESK. V lost 4 bases and J lost 5; bases outside the gene matches: 7. The CDR3 contains 15 residues. The CDR3 reads CASSLDRGQWETQYF. CDR3 bases: TGTGCCAGCAGCCTCGACAGGGGGCAGTGGGAGACCCAGTACTTC.

J is TRBJ1-4 and V is TRBV30; 8 nucleotides line up with TRBD1. Germline loops: CDR1 GTSNPN, CDR2 SVGIG (reference sequence). This CDR3 contains 14 residues. V shed 5 bases, J shed 4 bases, and the junction held 6 bases outside the gene matches. CDR3 region: CAWGQGESNEKLFF. CDR3 nucleotides: TGTGCCTGGGGACAGGGAGAGAGTAATGAAAAACTGTTTTTT.

The chain uses TRBV7-6 and TRBJ2-7; 14 positions match TRBD2. The length of the CDR3 is 21 residues. The germline V gene encodes CDR1 SGHVS and CDR2 FNYEAQ. V shed 7 bases, J shed 0 bases, and the junction held 20 bases outside the gene matches. CDR3 in DNA: TGTGCCAGCATAGTCCCTCCAAAGCCGGGACTAGCGGGGGCCCACTCCTACGAGCAGTACTTC. Protein product: CASIVPPKPGLAGAHSYEQYF.

The chain links TRBV28 to TRBJ1-1, with a possible D match to TRBD1 (5 bases). This CDR3 has 16 amino acids. Germline values: CDR1 MDHEN, CDR2 SYDVKM. V was pared by 2 bases and J by 4 bases, with 17 bases between. CDR3 region: CASSLKRFREVTEAFF. CDR3 in DNA: TGTGCCAGCAGTTTAAAACGGTTCAGGGAGGTCACTGAAGCTTTCTTT. Using reference TRBV28 and TRBJ1-1 for the parts outside the CDR3, the full variable domain is DVKVTQSSRYLVKRTGEKVFLECVQDMDHENMFWYRQDPGLGLRLIYFSYDVKMKEKGDIPEGYSVSREKKERFSLILESASTNQTSMYLCASSLKRFREVTEAFFGQGTRLTVV.

The CDR3 DNA reads TGTGCCAGCAGGGACACAGGGGGCTCTGGAAACACCATATATTTT. This sequence encodes CASRDTGGSGNTIYF. The J gene is TRBJ1-3, the V gene TRBV11-3, with 8 bases lining up with TRBD1. CDR3 length: 15 amino acids. Germline lookup yields CDR1 SGHNT and CDR2 YENEEA. Trimming removed 6 bases from V and 0 bases from J; junction bases left unmatched: 4.

The chain carries TRBV14 and TRBJ2-2; D is unresolved. Trimming took off 4 bases at V and 8 bases at J, with 11 bases between the two ends. Per the germline V gene, CDR1 is SGHDN and CDR2 is FVKESK. The CDR3 is 13 residues long. The CDR3 spells CASSPRLRGELFF. In nucleotides, the CDR3 is TGTGCCAGCAGCCCGCGGTTGCGGGGGGAGCTGTTTTTT.

The CDR3 protein is CASSLGRAYTDTQYF. CDR3 DNA sequence: TGTGCCAGCAGCTTAGGGCGAGCCTACACAGATACGCAGTATTTT. The chain employs TRBV7-3 and TRBJ2-3; the D is unclear. Germline CDR1 and CDR2: SGHTA and FQGTGA. This CDR3 has 15 amino acids. V was cut by 2 bases and J by 2 bases, with 11 bases left in between.

The chain carries TRBV5-1 and TRBJ1-1, with D uncertain. This CDR3 is built from 15 residues. In germline, CDR1 is SGHRS, CDR2 YFSETQ. V was clipped by 3 bases and J by 2 bases, with 14 bases between them. DNA for the CDR3: TGCGCCAGCAGCTATAGCTGGCGGGGTAACACTGAAGCTTTCTTT. Translation: CASSYSWRGNTEAFF.

This chain connects TRBV5-1 to TRBJ1-2, with a possible D match to TRBD1 (5 bases). The V gene lost 0 bases and the J gene lost 4 bases, with 13 bases spanning the gap. There are 15 residues in the CDR3. Per germline, CDR1 SGHRS and CDR2 YFSETQ. The chain's CDR3 is CASSLGSTQGYGYTF. DNA for the CDR3: TGCGCCAGCAGCTTGGGTAGCACCCAGGGCTATGGCTACACCTTC.

V usage is TRBV10-3 and J usage is TRBJ1-1; D unresolved. The CDR3 runs to 14 residues. Trimming removed 4 bases at V and 0 bases at J, with 9 bases between. Germline CDR1 and CDR2: ENHRY and SYGVKD. CDR3 protein: CAISGVPLNTEAFF. CDR3 sequence (DNA): TGTGCCATCAGTGGCGTTCCATTGAACACTGAAGCTTTCTTT.

This chain links TRBV5-6 with TRBJ1-1, with D perhaps matching TRBD1 (5 bases). This CDR3 spans 13 amino acids. Germline assignment: CDR1 SGHDT and CDR2 YYEEEE. V was trimmed by 1 base and J by 3 bases, leaving 7 bases between them. The CDR3 here is CASSLPGDTEAFF. For the CDR3, the DNA is TGTGCCAGCAGCTTGCCGGGGGACACTGAAGCTTTCTTT.